These 8 T cell receptor beta chains were sequenced from one sample in a study of CD8+CD57+ T cells in acquired aplastic anemia. Genomic DNA provided the template from which TCR beta VDJ and CDR3 profiles were obtained. TCRdb recomputed calls from the reads with MiXCR, one row per CDR3 protein. The table includes about 160,000 distinct CDR3 sequences, roughly half detected once. All sequencing subjects had displayed CD8+CD57+ cell expansion on flow cytometry. Sequencing was carried out using sorted CD4+, CD8+, or CD8+CD57+ T cells (not recorded which) from PBMCs. These receptors all come from a human donor with aplastic anemia.

On this clonotype: A much larger clone lies a single base off, so this may be a read error. The rearrangement uses TRBV7-2 and TRBJ1-1; the D gene is possibly TRBD1 (5 bases). There are 15 residues in the CDR3. Germline CDR1 reads SGHTA; CDR2 reads FQGNSA. V lost 5 bases, J lost 0 bases, and 13 bases lay in between. The CDR3 sequence is CASSPGVGVNTEAFF. CDR3 nucleotide sequence: TGTGCCAGCAGCCCCGGGGTAGGGGTGAACACTGAAGCTTTCTTT.

The chain recombines TRBV11-2 with TRBJ1-1; 7 nucleotides align to TRBD1. Germline CDR1 SGHAT, CDR2 FQNNGV. This CDR3 is built from 16 residues. The V gene end was trimmed by 2 bases and the J gene end by 5 bases; junction bases not matched to a gene: 11. CDR3 protein: CASSLFRGQPGTEAFF. In nucleotides, the CDR3 is TGTGCCAGCAGCTTATTTAGGGGGCAGCCGGGAACTGAAGCTTTCTTT.

The chain carries TRBV15 and TRBJ1-2; D possibly corresponds to TRBD1 (5 bases). This CDR3 is built from 13 residues. The V gene's germline CDR1 is LNHNV and CDR2 YYDKDF (reference sequence). V shed 2 bases and J shed 5 bases, with 9 bases lying between them. For the CDR3, the DNA is TGTGCCACCAGCAGAACCCAGGGATATGGCTACACCTTC. Translation: CATSRTQGYGYTF.

This chain links TRBV6-1 with TRBJ2-7, with D maybe TRBD2 (6 bases). CDR3 size: 15 residues. Between the trimmed V and J ends, which lost 3 bases and 1 base, there was a span of 13 bases. The germline CDR1 and CDR2 sequences are MNHNS and SASEGT. This chain's CDR3 is CASSDEGGASYEQYF. The CDR3 DNA reads as TGTGCCAGCAGTGACGAGGGAGGAGCGTCCTACGAGCAGTACTTC.

This clonotype has just a few counts. The V and J genes are TRBV24-1 and TRBJ2-3; D is unresolved. Trimming took 3 bases from V and 1 from J, leaving 13 bases between them. CDR1 KGHDR and CDR2 SFDVKD come from the germline V gene. The CDR3 consists of 16 residues. The CDR3 DNA reads TGTGCCACCAGTGATCCCGATCCACGCGGCACAGATACGCAGTATTTT. Its protein product is CATSDPDPRGTDTQYF.

This rearrangement joins TRBV19 to TRBJ1-5; weak D call: TRBD1 (5 bases). V lost 7 bases and J lost 3, with 13 bases in between. The CDR3 runs to 14 residues. Germline CDR1 LNHDA, CDR2 SQIVND (reference sequence). The DNA of the CDR3 is TGTGCCAGTATCTCGGGCAGGGTCAATCAGCCCCAGCATTTT. Its protein product is CASISGRVNQPQHF.

This clonotype was seen ten or more times. CDR3 region: CSARTGGAGEQYF. The CDR3 DNA follows: TGCAGCGCAAGGACAGGGGGCGCGGGCGAGCAGTACTTC. The chain links TRBV29-1 to TRBJ2-7, with 11 bases aligning to TRBD1. CDR3 length equals 13 residues. Looked up from germline, CDR1 is SQVTM and CDR2 is ANQGSEA. Germline trimming cut 7 bases from V and 6 bases from J; bases unmatched to any gene: 8.

Points on this clonotype: This may arise from a read error, as a much more abundant clone is one base away. The V and J genes are TRBV6-5 and TRBJ2-6; 8 bases line up with TRBD1. Germline-derived CDR1 and CDR2 are MNHEY and SVGAGI. The CDR3 sequence is 17 residues long. CDR3 sequence reads: CAGSYRTGFPGANVLTF. Written as DNA, the CDR3 is TGTGCCGGCAGTTACAGGACAGGGTTCCCCGGGGCCAACGTCCTGACTTTC.